These 21 T cell receptor beta chains originate from one sample sequenced in a study of T cells in Graves' hyperthyroidism and ophthalmopathy. TCR beta CDR3 regions were amplified from RNA transcripts. An initial round of RT-PCR targeting the TCR CDR3 relied on the HTBI primer set. TCRdb independently ran MiXCR on the multiplex PCR reads; one entry per CDR3 protein. The repertoire holds 340,000 or so distinct CDR3 sequences, with roughly 15% as singletons. What was sequenced was blood. All receptors come from a man aged 25-45 years with Graves' hyperthyroidism.

This clonotype was counted only a few times. The chain joins TRBV27 to TRBJ1-4; the match to TRBD1 covers 10 bases. Germline CDR1 reads MNHEY; CDR2 reads SMNVEV (reference sequence). After removal of 0 bases from V and 0 bases from J, the junction contained 7 bases not matched to a gene. CDR3 length: 19 amino acids. CDR3 amino acids: CASSLSIPGTGATNEKLFF. The CDR3 DNA reads as TGTGCCAGCAGTTTATCGATACCCGGGACAGGGGCAACTAATGAAAAACTGTTTTTT.

V is TRBV4-1 and J is TRBJ1-1; 8 nucleotides agree with TRBD1. This CDR3 is built from 21 residues. V lost 0 bases and J lost 5; bases outside the gene matches: 23. Germline V gives CDR1 MGHRA, CDR2 YSYEKL. The CDR3 sequence: CASSQEVFVPPRQGPGTEAFF. CDR3 nucleotides: TGCGCCAGCAGCCAAGAAGTTTTTGTTCCCCCCCGACAGGGGCCGGGGACTGAAGCTTTCTTT.

This clonotype was counted a few times. V and J are TRBV10-2 and TRBJ1-6; D gene uncertain. The germline V gene encodes CDR1 WSHSY and CDR2 SAAADI. The CDR3 has 15 amino acids. V lost 1 base and J 8 bases, leaving 12 bases between the germline ends. This CDR3 reads CASSEFQSLHSPLHF. The CDR3 coding sequence is TGCGCCAGCAGTGAGTTTCAGTCGCTTCATTCACCCCTCCACTTT.

The rearrangement joins TRBV30 to TRBJ1-2, with 9 bases aligning to TRBD1. The length of the CDR3 is 15 residues. Germline CDR1 is GTSNPN and CDR2 is SVGIG (reference sequence). V trimming: 2 bases; J trimming: 2 bases; junction bases outside the gene matches: 6. The CDR3 reads CAWSTGGTGNYGYTF. The DNA of the CDR3 is TGTGCCTGGAGTACGGGAGGGACAGGGAACTATGGCTACACCTTC.

The V call is TRBV12-3 or TRBV12-4, the J call TRBJ1-4; D unclear. V was trimmed by 5 bases and J by 10 bases, leaving 17 bases between them. This CDR3 comprises 14 residues. DNA of the CDR3: TGTGCCAGCAGTGACGAAGGGTCTTCGACAAAACTGTTTTTT. This gives the protein CASSDEGSSTKLFF.

This clonotype was detected a few times. This rearrangement joins TRBV6-6 to TRBJ2-7, with D perhaps matching TRBD1 (6 bases). The CDR3 sequence is 15 residues long. Germline V gene data show CDR1 as MNHNY and CDR2 as SVGAGI (reference sequence). V was clipped by 2 bases and J by 2 bases, with 13 bases between them. The CDR3 sequence: CASSYGGPGTYEQYF. The CDR3 DNA sequence: TGTGCCAGCAGTTACGGGGGCCCAGGAACCTACGAGCAGTACTTC.

The genes are TRBV28 and TRBJ1-1; TRBD1 might be the D (5 bases). Germline V gives CDR1 MDHEN, CDR2 SYDVKM. V was pared by 4 bases and J by 0 bases, with 15 bases between. The CDR3 totals 16 residues. The CDR3: CASSWGRNFMNTEAFF. The CDR3 DNA is TGTGCCAGCAGTTGGGGACGGAATTTCATGAACACTGAAGCTTTCTTT.

This clonotype has ten or more counts. The V and J genes are TRBV7-8 and TRBJ1-4; perhaps TRBD1 as D (5 bases). The germline gives CDR1 SGHVS, CDR2 FQNEAQ. Between the trimmed V and J ends, which lost 5 bases and 8 bases, there was a span of 15 bases. CDR3 length equals 14 residues. The CDR3 region is CASSTWRDREKLFF. DNA for the CDR3: TGTGCCAGCAGCACCTGGCGGGACCGCGAAAAACTGTTTTTT.

This clonotype was recorded a few times. The chain is built from TRBV28 and TRBJ2-7, with D unresolved. The CDR3 totals 14 residues. Germline values: CDR1 MDHEN, CDR2 SYDVKM. Trimming shortened V by 3 bases and J by 4 bases, and 13 bases separated the two germline ends. The CDR3 is CASSFGFQAYEQYF. In DNA, the CDR3 is TGTGCCAGCAGTTTTGGGTTTCAGGCTTACGAGCAGTACTTC.

This clonotype was recorded many times. The V and J genes are TRBV3-1 and TRBJ1-1, with D tentatively TRBD1 (5 bases). The CDR3 contains 16 residues. V was shortened by 0 bases and J by 11 bases, with 22 bases between the two germline ends. CDR1 is LGHDT and CDR2 is YNNKEL in the germline V gene (reference sequence). The CDR3 sequence is CASSQDFGGAASEAFF. The DNA of the CDR3 is TGTGCCAGCAGCCAAGATTTTGGTGGGGCAGCCTCGGAGGCTTTCTTT.

The V gene is TRBV27, the J gene TRBJ2-1; 10 bases are shared with TRBD2. J was trimmed by 3 bases and V by 3 bases; bases with no gene match: 5. The germline V gene encodes CDR1 MNHEY and CDR2 SMNVEV (reference sequence). The CDR3 spans 16 residues. The CDR3 loop reads CASSFVSSGGYNEQFF. The CDR3 bases are TGTGCCAGCAGTTTTGTTTCTAGCGGGGGCTACAATGAGCAGTTCTTC.

A word on this clonotype: This sequence may be a read error, since a much larger clone differs from it by one base. The CDR3, as DNA: TGCAGTGCCCGGTGGTTGTACACTGAAGCTTTCTTT. Translated: CSARWLYTEAFF. V is TRBV20-1 and J is TRBJ1-1; D remains unclear. Germline lookup yields CDR1 DFQATT and CDR2 SNEGSKA (reference sequence). Between the trimmed V and J ends, which lost 6 bases and 3 bases, there was a span of 11 bases. The CDR3 sequence is 12 residues long.

On this clonotype itself: The junction and the germline gene differ at one end; a read error may be behind it. This chain uses TRBV20-1 with TRBJ2-7, with D tentatively TRBD2 (6 bases). The CDR3 sequence is 13 residues long. In germline, CDR1 is DFQATT, CDR2 SNEGSKA (reference sequence). CDR3 coding DNA: TGCAGTGCTACTTCGGGACTCCCCTACGAGCCGTACTTC. It encodes CSATSGLPYEPYF.

This clonotype occurred many times. The chain is built from TRBV27 and TRBJ2-3; 9 bases fit TRBD2. J was trimmed by 0 bases and V by 4 bases; bases with no gene match: 14. CDR3 size: 19 residues. Germline V gives CDR1 MNHEY, CDR2 SMNVEV (reference sequence). CDR3 sequence (DNA): TGTGCCAGCAGTTCCGGACTAGCGAGGAGAGGGCTTAGCACAGATACGCAGTATTTT. Its protein product is CASSSGLARRGLSTDTQYF.

This clonotype was counted at least ten times. J is TRBJ2-7 and V is TRBV9; possible D gene TRBD2, 5 bases. This CDR3 is 13 amino acids long. Germline V gene data show CDR1 as SGDLS and CDR2 as YYNGEE. Deletions cut 0 bases from V and 5 bases from J, with 9 bases between. CDR3 residues: CASSVVVEDEQYF. CDR3 nucleotides: TGTGCCAGCAGCGTAGTGGTGGAGGACGAGCAGTACTTC.

This rearrangement joins TRBV25-1 to TRBJ2-1; D tentatively fits TRBD1 or TRBD2 (5 bases each). V lost 7 bases and J 8 bases, leaving 21 bases between the germline ends. This CDR3 spans 15 amino acids. CDR1 and CDR2 (germline): MGHDK, SYGVNS. This CDR3 reads CASNRTRGEWDEQFF. CDR3 bases: TGTGCCAGCAACCGGACCCGAGGGGAATGGGATGAGCAGTTCTTC.

Turning to this clonotype: Given a much more abundant clone one base away, this may be a read error. Since no conserved phenylalanine or tryptophan closes the CDR3, a read error is the likely cause. The chain couples TRBV28 to TRBJ1-2, with D hard to call. This CDR3 is 15 amino acids long. The V end lost 4 bases, the J end lost 5 bases, and 17 bases lay between the germline ends. Germline-derived CDR1 and CDR2 are MDHEN and SYDVKM. CDR3 bases: TGTGCCAGCAGTTACAGAACACCGACGGAGTATGGCTACACCCTC. Its protein product is CASSYRTPTEYGYTL.

This clonotype occurred many times. CDR3 in amino acids: CASSFPSPLHF. In nucleotides, the CDR3 is TGTGCCAGCAGCTTTCCATCACCCCTCCACTTT. The rearrangement uses TRBV11-2 and TRBJ1-6; D is ambiguous. V gave up 3 bases and J gave up 10 bases, with 4 bases separating them. CDR1 SGHAT and CDR2 FQNNGV come from the germline V gene. This CDR3 contains 11 residues.

CDR3 DNA sequence: TGTGCCAGCAGCTCGGGAATTCTCAGCTCCTACAATGAGCAGTTCTTC. Translated: CASSSGILSSYNEQFF. This chain uses TRBV5-6 with TRBJ2-1; D perhaps matches TRBD2 (5 bases). Germline V gene sequence: CDR1 SGHDT, CDR2 YYEEEE. CDR3 size: 16 residues. Trimming left V 3 bases short and J 0 bases short, with 13 bases between. Looking up the rest from reference TRBV5-6 and TRBJ2-1 gives the full variable domain: DAGVTQSPTHLIKTRGQQVTLRCSPKSGHDTVSWYQQALGQGPQFIFQYYEEEERQRGNFPDRFSGHQFPNYSSELNVNALLLGDSALYLCASSSGILSSYNEQFFGPGTRLTVL.

In its sample, this clonotype was seen many times. The chain carries TRBV30 and TRBJ2-7, with D unresolved. Germline V gene data show CDR1 as GTSNPN and CDR2 as SVGIG (reference sequence). There are 13 residues in the CDR3. The ends were cut back, 5 bases at V and 0 bases at J, with 11 bases in the middle. The DNA of the CDR3 is TGTGCCTGGCTCGACTCGAGCTCCTACGAGCAGTACTTC. Translation gives CAWLDSSSYEQYF.

For this clonotype: An end of the junction differs from the germline gene, which may be a read error. The J gene is TRBJ2-1, the V gene TRBV12-3 or TRBV12-4, with D unclear. The CDR3 contains 13 residues. The CDR3 DNA reads as TGTGCCAGCAGCCAATACGACCCAGATGAGGATGTCTTC. This translates into CASSQYDPDEDVF.